The 16 T cell receptor beta chains presented below share a single source sample, sequenced in a study of cytomegalovirus exposure and HLA in healthy donors. Primers: 60 Vbeta forward and 13 Jbeta reverse. The table came from immunoSEQ multiplex PCR; TCRdb's copy has only in-frame clones and leaves some out. Among 99,000 or so clones listed, roughly three quarters were seen once. Sequencing was done on a sample of PBMCs. The receptors were sampled from a woman aged 40 to 50 in good health and CMV-seronegative.

The chain is built from TRBV7-9 and TRBJ2-7, with 8 bases aligning to TRBD2. There are 16 residues in the CDR3. The germline gives CDR1 SEHNR, CDR2 FQNEAQ (reference sequence). After removal of 5 bases from V and 5 bases from J, the junction contained 14 bases not matched to a gene. The CDR3 loop reads CASSPQSGLARHEQYF. CDR3 nucleotides: TGTGCCAGCAGCCCACAGTCTGGACTAGCCAGGCACGAGCAGTACTTC.

The rearrangement uses TRBV19 and TRBJ2-7; D possibly corresponds to TRBD2 (5 bases). This CDR3 is built from 13 residues. Germline V lookup: CDR1 LNHDA, CDR2 SQIVND (reference sequence). Trimming pared 6 bases from V and 2 bases from J, leaving 11 bases between. The CDR3, as DNA: TGTGCCAGTAGCCCCGGGATGACCTACGAGCAGTACTTC. Its translation is CASSPGMTYEQYF. Supplemented by reference TRBV19 and TRBJ2-7, the full variable domain reads DGGITQSPKYLFRKEGQNVTLSCEQNLNHDAMYWYRQDPGQGLRLIYYSQIVNDFQKGDIAEGYSVSREKKESFPLTVTSAQKNPTAFYLCASSPGMTYEQYFGPGTRLTVT.

The chain recombines TRBV6-5 with TRBJ1-2, with 7 bases aligning to TRBD1. V was clipped by 4 bases and J by 4 bases; unmatched bases: 6. This CDR3 region has 14 residues. Germline CDR1 reads MNHEY; CDR2 reads SVGAGI. As DNA, the CDR3 is TGTGCCAGCAGTTTTGACAGGGCCCCCTATGGCTACACCTTC. Amino acid sequence: CASSFDRAPYGYTF.

This chain's CDR3 is CASSFRGTAQPHF. The CDR3, as DNA: TGTGCCAGCAGTTTTCGGGGGACAGCCCAACCGCATTTT. The chain uses TRBV27 and TRBJ1-5; 7 bases are a match to TRBD1. The CDR3 totals 13 residues. Unmatched junction bases numbered 11, after V lost 3 bases and J lost 15 bases. CDR1 MNHEY and CDR2 SMNVEV come from the germline V gene (reference sequence).

In this sample, this clone turned up a few times. The chain is built from TRBV5-6 and TRBJ2-7; a possible D gene is TRBD1 (5 bases). Germline V gene sequence: CDR1 SGHDT, CDR2 YYEEEE. This CDR3 spans 14 amino acids. Trimming shortened V by 0 bases and J by 3 bases, and 10 bases separated the two germline ends. In DNA, the CDR3 is TGTGCCAGCAGCTTGGGACAGAGCAGCTACGAGCAGTACTTC. Residues: CASSLGQSSYEQYF.

V and J are TRBV28 and TRBJ1-6; D gene uncertain. V shed 3 bases and J shed 9 bases, with 15 bases lying between them. The CDR3 spans 15 residues. The germline V gene encodes CDR1 MDHEN and CDR2 SYDVKM. The CDR3 region is CASSFLGGVGSPLHF. The CDR3 nucleotides are TGTGCCAGCAGTTTCCTGGGCGGGGTAGGTTCACCCCTCCACTTT.

This clone was detected once. This chain uses TRBV28 with TRBJ1-1; perhaps TRBD1 as D (5 bases). The V gene lost 10 bases and the J gene lost 4 bases, with 16 bases spanning the gap. This CDR3 region has 13 residues. Looked up from germline, CDR1 is MDHEN and CDR2 is SYDVKM. The CDR3 DNA sequence: TGTGCCAACCGCAGGGCCCCAGCCACTGAAGCTTTCTTT. Protein sequence: CANRRAPATEAFF.

V gene TRBV7-9 combines with J gene TRBJ1-2, with 8 bases identical to TRBD1. Trimming at V came to 5 bases and at J to 2 bases, leaving 4 bases not matched to a gene. The CDR3 sequence is 14 residues long. The V gene's germline CDR1 is SEHNR and CDR2 FQNEAQ (reference sequence). The DNA for the CDR3 is TGTGCCAGCAGCCGGACAGGGAGGAACTATGGCTACACCTTC. Amino acid sequence: CASSRTGRNYGYTF.

This clone showed up just a few times. The rearrangement joins TRBV30 to TRBJ1-4; the match to TRBD1 covers 9 bases. The CDR3 consists of 14 residues. With V trimmed by 4 bases and J by 8 bases, 8 bases remained unmatched. Germline V gene lookup returns CDR1 GTSNPN and CDR2 SVGIG (reference sequence). In nucleotides, the CDR3 is TGTGCCTGGACCACGGGACAGGGTGACGAAAAACTGTTTTTT. Amino acid sequence: CAWTTGQGDEKLFF.

This clone was picked up a small number of times. This rearrangement joins TRBV5-4 to TRBJ2-7; TRBD1 aligns across 11 bases. Trimming at V came to 5 bases and at J to 4 bases, leaving 8 bases not matched to a gene. Germline loops: CDR1 SGHNT, CDR2 YYREEE (reference sequence). The CDR3 loop spans 15 amino acids. CDR3 nucleotides: TGTGCCAGCAGAAAGGACAGGGGGCTTACTTACGAGCAGTACTTC. It yields the protein CASRKDRGLTYEQYF.

The chain recombines TRBV7-9 with TRBJ2-6; D ambiguous. The CDR3 runs to 13 residues. V was clipped by 1 base and J by 4 bases, with 2 bases between them. Germline V lookup: CDR1 SEHNR, CDR2 FQNEAQ (reference sequence). CDR3: CASSLVGANVLTF. CDR3 coding DNA: TGTGCCAGCAGCTTAGTAGGGGCCAACGTCCTGACTTTC.

This clone has just a few counts. The J gene is TRBJ2-1, the V gene TRBV5-1; 9 bases fit TRBD2. From germline, CDR1 is SGHRS and CDR2 YFSETQ. With 0 bases clipped from V and 4 bases from J, the junction kept 2 bases outside the gene matches. The CDR3 is made up of 15 amino acids. The CDR3 reads CASSLVAGDYNEQFF. CDR3 DNA sequence: TGCGCCAGCAGCTTGGTAGCGGGAGATTACAATGAGCAGTTCTTC.

The J gene is TRBJ1-2, the V gene TRBV15; the D gene is possibly TRBD1 (6 bases). Trimming left V 3 bases short and J 2 bases short, with 16 bases between. Germline loops: CDR1 LNHNV, CDR2 YYDKDF (reference sequence). CDR3 length: 16 residues. CDR3 residues: CATSRGPQGHNYGYTF. The CDR3 DNA sequence: TGTGCCACCAGCAGGGGCCCGCAGGGACACAACTATGGCTACACCTTC.

The chain carries TRBV25-1 and TRBJ2-1; possibly TRBD2 for D (5 bases). With 2 bases removed from V and 8 bases from J, the gap between germline ends came to 7 bases. The CDR3 is 12 amino acids. Germline CDR1 is MGHDK and CDR2 is SYGVNS. CDR3 DNA: TGTGCCAGCAGTGAAAGAGGGTATGAGCAGTTCTTC. It translates to CASSERGYEQFF.

The rearrangement uses TRBV7-9 and TRBJ1-1; D is unclear. Germline loops: CDR1 SEHNR, CDR2 FQNEAQ (reference sequence). With 5 bases removed from V and 0 bases from J, the gap between germline ends came to 16 bases. This CDR3 is 16 amino acids long. The CDR3 DNA is TGTGCCAGCAGCCATCGTGGTGAGATCATGAACACTGAAGCTTTCTTT. This gives the protein CASSHRGEIMNTEAFF.

This chain links TRBV11-2 with TRBJ1-1; possible D gene TRBD1, 6 bases. This CDR3 has 12 amino acids. V lost 2 bases and J 8 bases, leaving 9 bases between the germline ends. CDR1 is SGHAT and CDR2 is FQNNGV in the germline V gene. CDR3 in DNA: TGTGCCAGCAGCTTACAGGGGCGGGAAGCTTTCTTT. It translates to CASSLQGREAFF.